This T cell receptor beta chain was recovered during a study of blood T cell repertoires in COVID-19. Study-level information: Collection of acute and convalescent COVID-19 samples took place in the United States, Italy and Spain.

Clones were sequenced by immunoSEQ multiplex PCR, and TCRdb holds only the in-frame ones, with some missing. The profile shows 100,000 to 150,000 clones, around 88% of them singletons. Sequences were obtained from peripheral blood. The source of this sequence is a man aged 45-60 years with active or convalescent COVID-19.

The CDR3 loop reads CASSQDGGVGTDTQYF. Here the CDR3 DNA reads TGTGCCAGCAGCCAAGACGGCGGAGTCGGCACAGATACGCAGTATTTT. The chain employs TRBV3-1 (or the pseudogene TRBV3-2) and TRBJ2-3; D is undetermined. CDR3 length: 16 amino acids. The V gene's germline CDR1 is LGHDT and CDR2 YNNKEL (reference sequence). V lost 0 bases and J 1 base, leaving 11 bases between the germline ends.